A selection of T cell receptor beta chains follows, all from one sample in a study of shared clonotypes between healthy human individuals. The method was immunoSEQ multiplex PCR; TCRdb's version includes in-frame clones alone and lacks a portion of them. The table includes around 700,000 clones, 60% to 80% detected once. Sequencing was performed on memory CD4+ T cells sorted from blood. These receptors all stem from a woman aged 25 to 45 in good health. CDR3s include the opening cysteine and the closing phenylalanine or tryptophan. The order of the fields is D gene, V gene, clone size, J gene, CDR3 length, CDR3 DNA, CDR3 protein. D genes are given only for firm matches. Size tells how often a clone was seen (once, few, many) or the class of an expanded clone, and some rows leave it out.

>NA|TRBV27|NA|TRBJ2-3|12
TGTGCCAGCAGTTCGACGTTAGATACGCAGTATTTT
CASSSTLDTQYF
>NA|TRBV7-9|few|TRBJ1-5|14
TGTGCCAGCAGCCTGGCGGAGGGATTTAAGCCCCAGCATTTT
CASSLAEGFKPQHF
>TRBD2|TRBV29-1|NA|TRBJ2-7|13
TGCAGCGTTGAAGGGGAGGGGACCTACGAGCAGTACTTC
CSVEGEGTYEQYF
>NA|TRBV13|NA|TRBJ2-7|13
TGTGCCAGCAGCCCCACAGTGTCCTACGAGCAGTACTTC
CASSPTVSYEQYF
>NA|TRBV19|once|TRBJ2-6|17
TGTGCCAGTAGTGCCCAGAGGGGGTGGACTGGGGCCAACGTCCTGACTTTC
CASSAQRGWTGANVLTF
>TRBD2|TRBV7-9|many|TRBJ2-1|16
TGTGCCAGCAGTCACCCGGGACTAGCGGGGTACAATGAGCAGTTCTTC
CASSHPGLAGYNEQFF
>NA|TRBV10-3|NA|TRBJ1-2|16
TGTGCCATCAGTGACCCAGCGGTCGGACAGAACTATGGCTACACCTTC
CAISDPAVGQNYGYTF
>NA|TRBV23-1|NA|TRBJ2-2|16
TGCGCCAGCAGTCCTGTTCGAGGGGGGAACACCGGGGAGCTGTTTTTT
CASSPVRGGNTGELFF
>NA|TRBV30|NA|TRBJ1-5|14
TGTGCCTGGAGTGTACATACAGGGCATCAGCCCCAGCATTTT
CAWSVHTGHQPQHF
>TRBD1|TRBV19|NA|TRBJ2-7|15
TGTGCCAGTAGTCCCGAGGACAGGGGATCCTACGAGCAGTACTTC
CASSPEDRGSYEQYF
>TRBD2|TRBV28|NA|TRBJ2-7|14
TGTGCCAGCAGTTTCTCGGGAGGGTTCTACGAGCAGTACTTC
CASSFSGGFYEQYF
>NA|TRBV14|NA|TRBJ1-2|16
TGTGCCAGCAGCCAAGACTGGCTTCGGGGGCGCAATGGCTACACCTTC
CASSQDWLRGRNGYTF
>NA|TRBV28|NA|TRBJ1-1|15
TGTGCCAGCAGTTTAGCAAACCACATGAACACTGAAGCTTTCTTT
CASSLANHMNTEAFF
>NA|TRBV5-6|NA|TRBJ2-4|13
TGTGCCAGCAGCTTTGTGGGAAAAAACATTCAGTACTTC
CASSFVGKNIQYF
>TRBD2|TRBV28|NA|TRBJ2-2|15
TGTGCCAGCAGTTCCTGGGAGGGGTACACCGGGGAGCTGTTTTTT
CASSSWEGYTGELFF
>TRBD2|TRBV7-6|NA|TRBJ2-1|15
TGTGCCAGCAGCATGAGCGGGAAGTCCTACAATGAGCAGTTCTTC
CASSMSGKSYNEQFF
>NA|TRBV4-1|NA|TRBJ2-3|13
TGCGCCAGCAGCCAAGTTTTGACAAATACGCAGTATTTT
CASSQVLTNTQYF